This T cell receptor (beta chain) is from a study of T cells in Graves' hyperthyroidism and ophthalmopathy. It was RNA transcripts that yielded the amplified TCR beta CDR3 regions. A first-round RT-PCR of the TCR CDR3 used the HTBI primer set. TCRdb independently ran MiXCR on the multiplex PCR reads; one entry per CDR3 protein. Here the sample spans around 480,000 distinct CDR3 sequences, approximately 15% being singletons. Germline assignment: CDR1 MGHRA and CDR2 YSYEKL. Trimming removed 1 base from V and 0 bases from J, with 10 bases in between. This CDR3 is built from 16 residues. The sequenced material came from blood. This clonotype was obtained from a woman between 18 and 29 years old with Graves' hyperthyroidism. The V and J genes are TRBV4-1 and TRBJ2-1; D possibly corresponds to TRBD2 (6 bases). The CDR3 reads CASSQVGRSSYNEQFF. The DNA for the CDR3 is TGCGCCAGCAGCCAAGTTGGGAGGAGCTCCTACAATGAGCAGTTCTTC.